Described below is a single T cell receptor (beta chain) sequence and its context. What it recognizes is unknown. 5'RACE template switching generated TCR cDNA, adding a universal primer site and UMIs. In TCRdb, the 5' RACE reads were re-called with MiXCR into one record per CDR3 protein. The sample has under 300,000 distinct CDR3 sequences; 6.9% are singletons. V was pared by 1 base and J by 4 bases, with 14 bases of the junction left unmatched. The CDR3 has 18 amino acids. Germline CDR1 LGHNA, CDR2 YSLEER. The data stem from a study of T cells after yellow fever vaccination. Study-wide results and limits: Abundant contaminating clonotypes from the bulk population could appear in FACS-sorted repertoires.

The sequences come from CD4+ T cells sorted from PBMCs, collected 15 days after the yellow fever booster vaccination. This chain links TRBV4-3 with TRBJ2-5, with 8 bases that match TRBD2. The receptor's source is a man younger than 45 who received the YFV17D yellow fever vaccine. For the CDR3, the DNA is TGCGCCAGCAGCCAAGTGGCCTCAGCGGGAGTGATGGGAGAGACCCAGTACTTC. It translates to CASSQVASAGVMGETQYF.